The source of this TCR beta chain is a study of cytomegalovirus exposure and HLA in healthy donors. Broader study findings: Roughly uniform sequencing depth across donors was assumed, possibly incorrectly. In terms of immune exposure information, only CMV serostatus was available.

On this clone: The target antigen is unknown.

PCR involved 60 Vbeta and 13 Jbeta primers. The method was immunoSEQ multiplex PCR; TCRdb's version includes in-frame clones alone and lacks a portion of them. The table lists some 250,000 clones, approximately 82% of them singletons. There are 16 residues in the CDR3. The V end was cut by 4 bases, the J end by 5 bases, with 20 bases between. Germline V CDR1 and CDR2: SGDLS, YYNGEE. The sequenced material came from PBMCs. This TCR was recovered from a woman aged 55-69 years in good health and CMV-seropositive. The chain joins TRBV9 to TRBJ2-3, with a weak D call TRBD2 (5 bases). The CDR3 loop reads CASSIGPMDSGDTQYF. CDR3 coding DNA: TGTGCCAGCAGCATCGGACCAATGGACTCGGGAGATACGCAGTATTTT.